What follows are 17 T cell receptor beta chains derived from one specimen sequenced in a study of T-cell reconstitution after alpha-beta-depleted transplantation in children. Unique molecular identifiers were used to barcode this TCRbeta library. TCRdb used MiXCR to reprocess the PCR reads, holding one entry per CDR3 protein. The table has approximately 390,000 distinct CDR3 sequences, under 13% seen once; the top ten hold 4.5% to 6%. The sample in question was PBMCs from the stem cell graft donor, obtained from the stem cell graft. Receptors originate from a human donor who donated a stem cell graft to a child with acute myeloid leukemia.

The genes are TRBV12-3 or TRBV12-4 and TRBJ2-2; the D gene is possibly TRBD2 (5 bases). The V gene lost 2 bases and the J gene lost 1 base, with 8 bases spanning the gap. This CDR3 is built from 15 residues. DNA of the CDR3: TGTGCCAGCAGTTTATCTAGCAGGAACACCGGGGAGCTGTTTTTT. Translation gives CASSLSSRNTGELFF.

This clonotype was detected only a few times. The CDR3 DNA sequence: TGCGCCAGCAGCTTGGCCCCGGACGCCGATACGCAGTATTTT. Its translation: CASSLAPDADTQYF. The V call is TRBV5-1, the J call TRBJ2-3; D remains ambiguous. The CDR3 has 14 amino acids. Trimming pared 0 bases from V and 6 bases from J, leaving 11 bases between. The germline gives CDR1 SGHRS, CDR2 YFSETQ.

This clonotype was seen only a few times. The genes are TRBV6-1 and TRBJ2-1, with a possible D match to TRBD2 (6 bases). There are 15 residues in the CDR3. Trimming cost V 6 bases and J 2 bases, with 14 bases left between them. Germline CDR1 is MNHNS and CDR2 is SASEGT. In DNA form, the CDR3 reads TGTGCCAGCAGGAACCGGGAGACCCCCTACAATGAGCAGTTCTTC. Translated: CASRNRETPYNEQFF.

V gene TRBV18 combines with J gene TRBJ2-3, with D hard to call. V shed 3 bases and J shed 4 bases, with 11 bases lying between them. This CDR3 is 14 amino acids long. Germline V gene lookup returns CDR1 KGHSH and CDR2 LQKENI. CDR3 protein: CASSPTATADTQYF. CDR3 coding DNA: TGTGCCAGCTCACCGACCGCTACGGCAGATACGCAGTATTTT.

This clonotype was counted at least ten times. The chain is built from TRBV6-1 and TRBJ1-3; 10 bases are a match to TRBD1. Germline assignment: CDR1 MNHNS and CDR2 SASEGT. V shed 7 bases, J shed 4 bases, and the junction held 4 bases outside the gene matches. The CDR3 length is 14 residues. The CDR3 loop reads CASTGQGGGNTIYF. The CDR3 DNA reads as TGTGCCAGCACTGGACAGGGGGGAGGAAACACCATATATTTT.

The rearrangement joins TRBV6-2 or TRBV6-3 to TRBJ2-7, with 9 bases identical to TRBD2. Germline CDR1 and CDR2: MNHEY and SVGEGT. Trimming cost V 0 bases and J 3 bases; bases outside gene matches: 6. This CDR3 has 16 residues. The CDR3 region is CASSYSLLAGNYEQYF. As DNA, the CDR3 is TGTGCCAGCAGTTACTCCTTACTAGCGGGCAACTACGAGCAGTACTTC.

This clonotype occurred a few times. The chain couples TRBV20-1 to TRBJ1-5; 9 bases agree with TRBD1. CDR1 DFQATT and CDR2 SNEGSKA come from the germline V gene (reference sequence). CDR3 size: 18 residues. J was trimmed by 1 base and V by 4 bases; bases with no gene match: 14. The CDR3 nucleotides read TGCAGTGCTACTCTCCCGGGACAGGGATCTCTAAGCAATCAGCCCCAGCATTTT. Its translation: CSATLPGQGSLSNQPQHF.

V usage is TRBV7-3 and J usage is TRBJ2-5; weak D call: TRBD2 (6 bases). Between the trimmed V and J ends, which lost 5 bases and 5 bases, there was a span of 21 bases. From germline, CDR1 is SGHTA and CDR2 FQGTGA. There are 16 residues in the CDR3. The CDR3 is CASSPNAGTGGETQYF. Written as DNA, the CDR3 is TGTGCCAGCAGCCCTAACGCCGGGACCGGGGGTGAGACCCAGTACTTC.

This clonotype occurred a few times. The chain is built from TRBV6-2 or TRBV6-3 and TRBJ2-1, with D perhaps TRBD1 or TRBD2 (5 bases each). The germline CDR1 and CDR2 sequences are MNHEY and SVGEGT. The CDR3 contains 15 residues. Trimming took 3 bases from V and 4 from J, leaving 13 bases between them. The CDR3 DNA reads TGTGCCAGCAGTTATAGAGGGACGCGTTACAATGAGCAGTTCTTC. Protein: CASSYRGTRYNEQFF.

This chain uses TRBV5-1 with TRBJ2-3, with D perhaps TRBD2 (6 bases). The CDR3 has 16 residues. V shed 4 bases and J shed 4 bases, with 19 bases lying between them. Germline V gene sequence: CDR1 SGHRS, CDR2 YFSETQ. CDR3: CASSLGRTNNPDTQYF. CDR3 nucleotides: TGCGCCAGCAGCCTTGGACGGACTAATAACCCAGATACGCAGTATTTT.

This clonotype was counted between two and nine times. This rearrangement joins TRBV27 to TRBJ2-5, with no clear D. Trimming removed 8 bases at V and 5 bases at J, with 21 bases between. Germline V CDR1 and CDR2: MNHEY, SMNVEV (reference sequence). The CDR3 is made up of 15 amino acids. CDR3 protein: CASALLGNLGETQYF. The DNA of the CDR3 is TGTGCCAGCGCACTACTGGGGAACCTGGGTGAGACCCAGTACTTC.

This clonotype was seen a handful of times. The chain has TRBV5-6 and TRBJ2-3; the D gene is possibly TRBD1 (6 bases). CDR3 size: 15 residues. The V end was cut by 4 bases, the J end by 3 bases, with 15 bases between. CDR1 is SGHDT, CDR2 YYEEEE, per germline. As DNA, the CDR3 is TGTGCCAGCAGCCCGGAGGTAGGGGGAACAGATACGCAGTATTTT. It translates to CASSPEVGGTDTQYF.

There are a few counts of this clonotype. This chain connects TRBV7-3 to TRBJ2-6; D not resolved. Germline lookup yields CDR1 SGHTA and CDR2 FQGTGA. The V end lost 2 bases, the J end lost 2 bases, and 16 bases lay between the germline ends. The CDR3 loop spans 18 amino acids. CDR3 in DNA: TGTGCCAGCAGCTTATCTTTGTCCGACATCACTGGGGCCAACGTCCTGACTTTC. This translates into CASSLSLSDITGANVLTF.

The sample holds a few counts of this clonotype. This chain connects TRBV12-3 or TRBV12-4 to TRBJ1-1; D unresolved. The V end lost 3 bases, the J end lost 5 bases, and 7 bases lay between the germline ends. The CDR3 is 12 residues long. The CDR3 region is CASSFLETEAFF. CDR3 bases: TGTGCCAGCAGTTTTTTGGAAACTGAAGCTTTCTTT.

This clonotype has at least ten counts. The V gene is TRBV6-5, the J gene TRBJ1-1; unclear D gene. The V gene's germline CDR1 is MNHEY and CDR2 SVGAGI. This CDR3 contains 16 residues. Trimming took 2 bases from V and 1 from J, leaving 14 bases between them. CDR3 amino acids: CASSYTGLQPNTEAFF. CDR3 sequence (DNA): TGTGCCAGCAGTTACACCGGACTCCAACCGAACACTGAAGCTTTCTTT.

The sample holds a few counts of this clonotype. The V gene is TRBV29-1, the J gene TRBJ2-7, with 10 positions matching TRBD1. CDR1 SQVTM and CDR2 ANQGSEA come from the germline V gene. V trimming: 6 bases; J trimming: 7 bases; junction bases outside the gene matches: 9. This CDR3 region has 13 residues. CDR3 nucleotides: TGCAGCGTGGGGACAGGGGTGGGAGAAGAGCAGTACTTC. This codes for CSVGTGVGEEQYF.

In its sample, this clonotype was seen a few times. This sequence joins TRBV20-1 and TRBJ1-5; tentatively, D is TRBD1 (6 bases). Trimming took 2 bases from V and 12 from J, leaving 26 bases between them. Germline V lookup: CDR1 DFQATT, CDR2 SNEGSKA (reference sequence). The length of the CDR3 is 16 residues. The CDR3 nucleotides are TGCAGTGCTAGACCTTCGAAGGGGGACACGAGAAACCTCCAGCATTTT. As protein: CSARPSKGDTRNLQHF.